Following are 21 T cell receptor beta chains from one sample sequenced in a study of T-cell reconstitution after alpha-beta-depleted transplantation in children. For TCRbeta, the library was prepared with unique molecular identifiers. TCRdb used MiXCR to reprocess the PCR reads, holding one entry per CDR3 protein. This table holds 330,000 or so distinct CDR3 sequences, over 9% found once. The specimen comprised PBMCs from the stem cell graft donor, sampled from the stem cell graft. The receptors come from a human donor who donated a stem cell graft to a child with acute lymphoblastic leukemia.

The chain carries TRBV4-1 and TRBJ2-1, with 11 nucleotides matching TRBD2. The CDR3 length is 16 residues. CDR1 is MGHRA and CDR2 is YSYEKL in the germline V gene. After removal of 5 bases from V and 9 bases from J, the junction contained 12 bases not matched to a gene. This CDR3 reads CASSSPATSGISEQFF. For the CDR3, the DNA is TGCGCCAGCAGCTCCCCGGCGACTAGCGGGATCTCTGAGCAGTTCTTC.

This clonotype was counted a few times. The V call is TRBV20-1, the J call TRBJ1-5; D might be TRBD1 (5 bases). Germline V CDR1 and CDR2: DFQATT, SNEGSKA (reference sequence). CDR3 size: 14 residues. Trimming removed 5 bases from V and 4 bases from J, with 15 bases in between. As DNA, the CDR3 is TGCAGTGCTGGAGGATGGGGGAGGAATCAGCCCCAGCATTTT. It encodes CSAGGWGRNQPQHF.

In its sample, this clonotype was seen a few times. This sequence joins TRBV24-1 and TRBJ1-2; no clear D. This CDR3 has 13 amino acids. V shed 0 bases and J shed 10 bases, with 11 bases lying between them. The germline gives CDR1 KGHDR, CDR2 SFDVKD. The CDR3 loop is CATSDLRRFPYTF. The CDR3 coding sequence is TGTGCCACCAGTGATTTGCGGAGGTTCCCCTACACCTTC.

This clonotype was recorded at least ten times. The genes are TRBV27 and TRBJ2-2; TRBD1 is a possible D gene (5 bases). With 0 bases removed from V and 2 bases from J, the gap between germline ends came to 10 bases. This CDR3 is 16 amino acids long. Germline V gives CDR1 MNHEY, CDR2 SMNVEV (reference sequence). CDR3 DNA sequence: TGTGCCAGCAGTTTATCGTCCAGGGTAAACACCGGGGAGCTGTTTTTT. It specifies CASSLSSRVNTGELFF.

In its sample, this clonotype was seen many times. This chain connects TRBV7-9 to TRBJ2-5; 9 bases map to TRBD1. CDR1 is SEHNR and CDR2 is FQNEAQ in the germline V gene (reference sequence). With 4 bases clipped from V and 6 bases from J, the junction kept 6 bases outside the gene matches. The CDR3 has 14 residues. The CDR3 bases are TGTGCCAGCAGCTGGACAGGGGACGGAAAGACCCAGTACTTC. Its protein is CASSWTGDGKTQYF.

This clonotype was seen at least ten times. The chain employs TRBV7-9 and TRBJ2-2, with a weak D call TRBD2 (6 bases). The CDR3 runs to 15 residues. Trimming cost V 1 base and J 4 bases, with 10 bases left between them. Germline CDR1 and CDR2: SEHNR and FQNEAQ (reference sequence). The CDR3 coding sequence is TGTGCCAGCAGCTTAGACGGGGGACCCACCGGGGAGCTGTTTTTT. Protein sequence: CASSLDGGPTGELFF.

The J gene is TRBJ2-1, the V gene TRBV4-2; 10 bases are shared with TRBD2. The CDR3 runs 17 residues. CDR1 and CDR2 (germline): LGHNA, YNFKEQ. Germline trimming cut 0 bases from V and 5 bases from J; bases unmatched to any gene: 7. The CDR3 loop reads CASSQDGAGGFNNEQFF. The CDR3 region has the DNA TGTGCCAGCAGCCAAGACGGAGCGGGAGGGTTTAACAATGAGCAGTTCTTC.

This clonotype has at least ten counts. The rearrangement links TRBV9 to TRBJ1-4; D is uncertain. The V and J ends lost 0 bases and 5 bases respectively, with 11 bases between them. The CDR3 consists of 15 residues. Germline assignment: CDR1 SGDLS and CDR2 YYNGEE. CDR3 sequence reads: CASSVGVAQNEKLFF. The CDR3 coding sequence is TGTGCCAGCAGCGTAGGGGTTGCCCAAAATGAAAAACTGTTTTTT.

This clonotype was picked up a small number of times. This chain links TRBV12-3 or TRBV12-4 with TRBJ1-1; a weak D match, TRBD1 (6 bases). This CDR3 contains 13 residues. Trimming took off 0 bases at V and 11 bases at J, with 13 bases between the two ends. The CDR3 bases are TGTGCCAGCAGTTTAGCCGGAGGGGGTGGCGCTTTCTTT. Encoded protein: CASSLAGGGGAFF.

This clonotype has only a few counts. The rearrangement uses TRBV18 and TRBJ1-4; D is uncertain. Germline V gene lookup returns CDR1 KGHSH and CDR2 LQKENI. The CDR3 consists of 12 residues. Trimming took off 1 base at V and 8 bases at J, with 5 bases between the two ends. CDR3: CASSPLKEKLFF. CDR3 nucleotides: TGTGCCAGCTCACCACTCAAGGAAAAACTGTTTTTT.

The sample holds a few counts of this clonotype. This chain joins TRBV2 and TRBJ1-5; D ambiguous. In germline, CDR1 is SNHLY, CDR2 FYNNEI. CDR3 length equals 15 residues. The germline V and J ends were trimmed by 7 bases and 0 bases, with 13 bases remaining between them. This chain's CDR3 is CASKLGPYSNQPQHF. In nucleotides, the CDR3 is TGTGCCAGCAAGCTCGGGCCTTATAGCAATCAGCCCCAGCATTTT.

This chain connects TRBV16 to TRBJ1-5; D gene uncertain. There are 16 residues in the CDR3. CDR1 is KGHSY and CDR2 is FQNENV in the germline V gene. V was trimmed by 2 bases and J by 0 bases, leaving 11 bases between them. The CDR3 reads CASSQVGGYSNQPQHF. The CDR3 nucleotides are TGTGCCAGCAGCCAAGTTGGCGGTTATAGCAATCAGCCCCAGCATTTT.

This rearrangement joins TRBV5-1 to TRBJ2-5; possible D gene TRBD2, 6 bases. Germline CDR1 is SGHRS and CDR2 is YFSETQ. V dropped 4 bases and J dropped 1 base, with 11 bases sitting between them. The CDR3 loop spans 14 amino acids. The CDR3 region has the DNA TGCGCCAGCAGCGCATTTAGCGGCCAAGAGACCCAGTACTTC. Translation: CASSAFSGQETQYF.

This clonotype has only a few counts. The chain links TRBV7-2 to TRBJ2-7; a weak D match, TRBD2 (5 bases). CDR3 length equals 13 residues. CDR1 SGHTA and CDR2 FQGNSA come from the germline V gene. The V end lost 5 bases, the J end lost 6 bases, and 14 bases lay between the germline ends. The CDR3 DNA is TGTGCCAGCAGCCAACTAGGATTTAGCGAGCAGTACTTC. This encodes CASSQLGFSEQYF.

V is TRBV5-1 and J is TRBJ2-1, with 11 bases aligning to TRBD2. Germline values: CDR1 SGHRS, CDR2 YFSETQ. The CDR3 spans 17 residues. Trimming at V came to 2 bases and at J to 8 bases, leaving 12 bases not matched to a gene. The CDR3 here is CASSFTGTSGRGDEQFF. The CDR3 DNA reads TGCGCCAGCAGCTTTACCGGGACTAGCGGCCGGGGTGATGAGCAGTTCTTC.

This clonotype was picked up a small number of times. The CDR3 is CASTPQWSRGAGELFF. Written as DNA, the CDR3 is TGTGCCAGCACCCCCCAGTGGAGCCGGGGGGCCGGGGAGCTGTTTTTT. This chain connects TRBV28 to TRBJ2-2, with TRBD2 matching 7 bases. Trimming took 7 bases from V and 6 from J; bases not matched to a gene: 14. Germline V CDR1 and CDR2: MDHEN, SYDVKM. The CDR3 loop spans 16 amino acids. Full variable domain (remainder filled in from reference TRBV28 and TRBJ2-2): DVKVTQSSRYLVKRTGEKVFLECVQDMDHENMFWYRQDPGLGLRLIYFSYDVKMKEKGDIPEGYSVSREKKERFSLILESASTNQTSMYLCASTPQWSRGAGELFFGEGSRLTVL.

This clonotype appeared a few times. This chain joins TRBV7-9 and TRBJ2-3, with D tentatively TRBD1 or TRBD2 (5 bases each). The CDR3 spans 15 residues. The V end was cut by 6 bases, the J end by 0 bases, with 13 bases between. Per germline, CDR1 SEHNR and CDR2 FQNEAQ (reference sequence). CDR3 bases: TGTGCCAGCAGGGGGACCGCTACTAGCACAGATACGCAGTATTTT. Its protein product is CASRGTATSTDTQYF.

The V and J genes are TRBV18 and TRBJ2-7; D not resolved. The germline V gene encodes CDR1 KGHSH and CDR2 LQKENI. V was trimmed by 0 bases and J by 0 bases, leaving 6 bases between them. The CDR3 length is 14 residues. The CDR3 nucleotides read TGTGCCAGCTCACCACCGTACTCCTCCTACGAGCAGTACTTC. It codes for CASSPPYSSYEQYF.

In its sample, this clonotype was seen many times. The J gene is TRBJ1-1, the V gene TRBV5-1; possible D gene TRBD1, 5 bases. The CDR3 has 13 residues. Germline V lookup: CDR1 SGHRS, CDR2 YFSETQ. The V end lost 0 bases, the J end lost 5 bases, and 8 bases lay between the germline ends. Here the CDR3 reads CASSLVRGTEAFF. The CDR3 DNA reads as TGCGCCAGCAGCTTGGTTAGGGGTACTGAAGCTTTCTTT.

There are a few counts of this clonotype. The rearrangement joins TRBV5-1 to TRBJ2-5, with D hard to call. This CDR3 region has 15 residues. V was shortened by 4 bases and J by 0 bases, with 13 bases between the two germline ends. CDR1 and CDR2 from the germline V gene are SGHRS and YFSETQ. This chain's CDR3 is CASSPTGAYQETQYF. The CDR3 nucleotides are TGCGCCAGCAGCCCCACCGGAGCGTACCAAGAGACCCAGTACTTC.

The rearrangement links TRBV5-5 to TRBJ2-1; 8 bases are a match to TRBD1. The CDR3 covers 14 residues. Germline CDR1 and CDR2: SGHKS and YYEKEE (reference sequence). J was trimmed by 7 bases and V by 4 bases; bases with no gene match: 7. The CDR3 DNA reads TGTGCCAGCAGCCGGGGACAGGCCAGGAATGAGCAGTTCTTC. Protein sequence: CASSRGQARNEQFF.